This entry lists 3 T cell receptor beta chains sequenced from one sample in a study of control samples from healthy donors and cancer patients (dated by TCRdb to 2019 to 2021). The library was prepared using the immunoSEQ multiplex PCR assay. Entries here come from immuneACCESS through TCRdb and include only in-frame sequences with V and J called. Some clones fail to appear in such tables; in the studies checked, an unresolved V gene covers under half of the shortfall, and the cause of the remainder is unknown. The sample includes tens of thousands of clones, with around 87% observed a single time. The ten largest clones take up about 10% of the sample. The sequenced material came from PBMCs. Receptor source: a woman aged 60-75 years with lung cancer.

This chain joins TRBV7-9 and TRBJ2-7; perhaps TRBD2 as D (6 bases). The germline V gene encodes CDR1 SEHNR and CDR2 FQNEAQ (reference sequence). V lost 2 bases to trimming and J lost 0 bases, with 17 bases between them. The CDR3 covers 17 residues. Written as DNA, the CDR3 is TGTGCCAGCAGCTTATCCCGGGGGTCCCTGTCCTCCTACGAGCAGTACTTC. Translating gives CASSLSRGSLSSYEQYF.

This chain connects TRBV19 to TRBJ1-1; weak D call: TRBD1 (5 bases). V lost 6 bases to trimming and J lost 7 bases, with 15 bases between them. CDR1 and CDR2 from the germline V gene are LNHDA and SQIVND (reference sequence). The CDR3 spans 13 residues. The CDR3 reads CASSLLGEDEAFF. CDR3 DNA sequence: TGTGCCAGTAGCCTTTTGGGGGAAGATGAAGCTTTCTTT.

CDR3 sequence reads: CASSLGPGRGTSGSMLSEQYF. As DNA, the CDR3 is TGCGCCAGCAGCTTGGGACCGGGAAGAGGGACTAGCGGGAGTATGCTCTCCGAGCAGTACTTC. The chain links TRBV5-1 to TRBJ2-7; TRBD2 matches 14 bases. V shed 0 bases, J shed 6 bases, and the junction held 20 bases outside the gene matches. Per germline, CDR1 SGHRS and CDR2 YFSETQ. The CDR3 spans 21 residues.